What follows are 10 T cell receptor beta chains derived from one specimen sequenced in a study of response to subunit inactivated influenza vaccine. MiXCR was run by TCRdb on the RT-PCR reads, yielding one entry per CDR3 protein. The sample shows roughly 700,000 distinct CDR3 sequences, approximately 15% of them seen only once. The specimen was PBMCs from blood, collected 14 to 15 days before vaccination. The receptors here all came from a middle-aged man who received an inactivated influenza vaccine.

The chain has TRBV7-9 and TRBJ1-2; 7 bases fit TRBD1. The CDR3 extends over 13 amino acids. From germline, CDR1 is SEHNR and CDR2 FQNEAQ (reference sequence). The junction had 11 bases not matched to a gene; V was cut back by 8 bases and J by 8 bases. The CDR3 loop reads CASEPGQTRGYTF. DNA for the CDR3: TGTGCCAGCGAACCGGGACAGACGCGGGGCTACACCTTC.

The V and J genes are TRBV7-2 and TRBJ2-1; D uncertain. V lost 3 bases to trimming and J lost 7 bases, with 19 bases between them. Germline V gene sequence: CDR1 SGHTA, CDR2 FQGNSA. This CDR3 is 16 amino acids long. The CDR3 is CASSFSITPIINEQFF. In nucleotides, the CDR3 is TGTGCCAGCAGCTTCTCGATCACCCCAATAATAAATGAGCAGTTCTTC.

The V and J genes are TRBV10-3 and TRBJ2-3; D perhaps matches TRBD2 (5 bases). The CDR3 totals 15 residues. The V gene's germline CDR1 is ENHRY and CDR2 SYGVKD. Trimming removed 5 bases from V and 1 base from J, with 13 bases in between. In DNA, the CDR3 is TGTGCCATCAGTCGGGGATTCGGAGGCACAGATACGCAGTATTTT. Translating it yields CAISRGFGGTDTQYF.

The CDR3 is CASSYGGQQHF. The CDR3 DNA follows: TGTGCCAGCAGTTACGGTGGACAGCAGCATTTT. The chain joins TRBV6-5 to TRBJ1-5, with a tentative D call TRBD1 (6 bases). The CDR3 contains 11 residues. Germline V gene sequence: CDR1 MNHEY, CDR2 SVGAGI. Trimming took off 2 bases at V and 13 bases at J, with 9 bases between the two ends.

V and J are TRBV4-3 and TRBJ2-2, with D uncertain. The CDR3 covers 14 residues. Germline assignment: CDR1 LGHNA and CDR2 YSLEER. Trimming stripped 1 base from V and 6 bases from J, with 9 bases between. The chain's CDR3 is CASSQVGEAGELFF. The DNA of the CDR3 is TGCGCCAGCAGCCAAGTGGGCGAGGCCGGGGAGCTGTTTTTT.

A word on this clonotype: With a much larger clone just one base away, this may be a read error. This chain joins TRBV21-1 and TRBJ2-5. TRBV21-1 is a recognized pseudogene. CDR3 size: 10 residues. CDR3 in amino acids: CASSTETQYF. CDR3 coding DNA: TGTGCCAGCAGCACAGAGACCCAGTACTTC.

This clonotype was found many times. The V call is TRBV12-3 or TRBV12-4, the J call TRBJ2-1; 11 nucleotides match TRBD2. With V trimmed by 6 bases and J by 6 bases, 10 bases remained unmatched. CDR3 length: 16 residues. The CDR3 bases are TGTGCCAGCAGAGCGACTAGCGGGGTTTATGGCAATGAGCAGTTCTTC. It specifies CASRATSGVYGNEQFF.

This clonotype has more than one count but fewer than ten. Here the CDR3 DNA reads TGCAGTGCTAGATACGCGGGGGGGGCCTACAATGAGCAGTTCTTC. The encoded protein is CSARYAGGAYNEQFF. V gene TRBV20-1 combines with J gene TRBJ2-1; TRBD2 matches at 9 bases. V was clipped by 2 bases and J by 2 bases; unmatched bases: 4. Per the germline V gene, CDR1 is DFQATT and CDR2 is SNEGSKA (reference sequence). CDR3 size: 15 residues.

This clonotype has more than one count but fewer than ten. The J gene is TRBJ2-7, the V gene TRBV28; 7 nucleotides agree with TRBD1. The CDR3 runs 18 residues. Trimming at V came to 5 bases and at J to 5 bases, leaving 21 bases not matched to a gene. Germline loops: CDR1 MDHEN, CDR2 SYDVKM. CDR3 coding DNA: TGTGCCAGCAGTCCCGGGACAGCTTCATTGTCGCCGTGGAACGAGCAGTACTTC. It is translated as CASSPGTASLSPWNEQYF.

The CDR3 region is CASSVSGREGYEQYF. CDR3 nucleotides: TGTGCCAGCAGCGTCTCCGGCCGTGAGGGCTACGAGCAGTACTTC. V is TRBV9 and J is TRBJ2-7, with a weak D call TRBD2 (5 bases). V was cut by 2 bases and J by 3 bases, with 15 bases left in between. The CDR3 sequence is 15 residues long. Germline V gene lookup returns CDR1 SGDLS and CDR2 YYNGEE.